This is a list of T cell receptor beta chains from one sample in a study of stem cell transplantation in POMP-related autoinflammatory disease. Sequencing used immunoSEQ multiplex PCR; TCRdb keeps in-frame clones, though not all of them. Of more than 8,500 clones in the sample, about 85% are singletons; the top ten hold roughly 4.6%. Sample: CD4+ T cells from PBMCs, taken after stem cell transplantation. The receptors here all came from a human patient with POMP-related autoinflammation and immune dysregulation (PRAID). A share of the T cells may be of graft donor origin. Each CDR3 is given with its conserved first and last residue. Fields, in order: clone size, V gene, J gene, D gene, CDR3 DNA, CDR3 protein. The D gene is left open where the match is weak. Part of the rows lack a size; the others show once, few, many or a class for expanded clones.

.	TRBV10-3	TRBJ2-1	TRBD2	TGTGCCATCAGGGGGACGGGACTAGCCCGATACAATGAGCAGTTCTTC	CAIRGTGLARYNEQFF
.	TRBV9	TRBJ2-1	TRBD2	TGTGCCAGCAGCGTGTCCTGGGGCGGGAGTTACAATGAGCAGTTCTTC	CASSVSWGGSYNEQFF
.	TRBV19	TRBJ1-5	.	TGTGCCAGTAGTATAAGGGGGAACCGGTATAGCAATCAGCCCCAGCATTTT	CASSIRGNRYSNQPQHF
few	TRBV3-1/TRBV3-2	TRBJ1-3	.	TGTGCCAGCAGCCAAGATCTTAACGTCGGAAACACCATATATTTT	CASSQDLNVGNTIYF
.	TRBV2	TRBJ1-5	.	TGTGCCAGCAGGGGCACGGGAGGCAATCAGCCCCAGCATTTT	CASRGTGGNQPQHF
.	TRBV19	TRBJ1-4	.	TGTGCCAGTAGTCGGGCAGGCTCTAATGAAAAACTGTTTTTT	CASSRAGSNEKLFF
.	TRBV6-5	TRBJ2-7	TRBD2	TGTGCCAGCAGTTACAAGCGGGAGGGCCGCTACGAGCAGTACTTC	CASSYKREGRYEQYF
.	TRBV9	TRBJ2-2	.	TGTGCCAGCAGCGTAGCTCTCAGCGGGAACACCGGGGAGCTGTTTTTT	CASSVALSGNTGELFF
.	TRBV20-1	TRBJ2-3	.	TGCAGTGTCGCGGGCACAGATACGCAGTATTTT	CSVAGTDTQYF
.	TRBV3-1/TRBV3-2	TRBJ2-7	TRBD2	TGTGCCAGCAGCGTAGCGGGAGGCCCGGCCTACGAGCAGTACTTC	CASSVAGGPAYEQYF
.	TRBV2	TRBJ1-2	.	TGTGCCAGCAGTGAGGGGGCTGGCTACACCTTC	CASSEGAGYTF
few	TRBV18	TRBJ1-1	.	TGTGCCAGCTCACCACAGTCCGGGATGAACACTGAAGCTTTCTTT	CASSPQSGMNTEAFF
.	TRBV27	TRBJ2-4	TRBD1	TGTGCCAGCAGTCTCGGACAGGGGCTGGGGATAGCCAAAAACATTCAGTACTTC	CASSLGQGLGIAKNIQYF
few	TRBV7-2	TRBJ1-1	.	TGTGCCAGCAGCTTCAGTAGGAACACTGAAGCTTTCTTT	CASSFSRNTEAFF
few	TRBV27	TRBJ1-5	.	TGTGCCAGCAGTACGAGGGGCCATCAGCCCCAGCATTTT	CASSTRGHQPQHF
.	TRBV7-3	TRBJ1-1	.	TGTGCCAGCAGTTACCAGGGGAACACTGAAGCTTTCTTT	CASSYQGNTEAFF
.	TRBV11-3	TRBJ2-2	.	TGTGCCAGCGACTCGGGGTACCCAGAGCGAGTGAACACCGGGGAGCTGTTTTTT	CASDSGYPERVNTGELFF
.	TRBV14	TRBJ2-7	.	TGTGCCAGCAGCCAAGTCTTGGGGGAGCAGTACTTC	CASSQVLGEQYF
.	TRBV29-1	TRBJ1-2	.	TGCAGCGCCGAATGGGCGACCGCGGGCTACACCTTC	CSAEWATAGYTF
.	TRBV6-5	TRBJ2-7	.	TGTGCCAGCAGTCCTATTCTACGAGCGTACGAGCAGTACTTC	CASSPILRAYEQYF
.	TRBV12-3/TRBV12-4	TRBJ2-7	.	TGTGCCAGCAGTCGAGCCAGAAGAGACGAGCAGTACTTC	CASSRARRDEQYF
.	TRBV11-3	TRBJ1-1	.	TGTGCCAGCAGCTTAGATGGGGTGAACACTGAAGCTTTCTTT	CASSLDGVNTEAFF
few	TRBV29-1	TRBJ2-5	TRBD2	TGCAGCGTGGGGGCTGGGGGCGGGAGGTCCGAGACCCAGTACTTC	CSVGAGGGRSETQYF
few	TRBV29-1	TRBJ2-3	.	TGCAGCGTTGCGACAGGCGGTCAAGATACGCAGTATTTT	CSVATGGQDTQYF
few	TRBV6-6	TRBJ2-3	TRBD2	TGTGCCAGCAGCCCAAGCGGGAGGGCCACAGATACGCAGTATTTT	CASSPSGRATDTQYF
.	TRBV5-6	TRBJ2-2	.	TGTGCCAGCAGCTTGGTCGGGGGACTGGGGACCGGGGAGCTGTTTTTT	CASSLVGGLGTGELFF
.	TRBV27	TRBJ1-6	.	TGTGCCAGCAGTTTTTCCACCTATAATTCACCCCTCCACTTT	CASSFSTYNSPLHF
few	TRBV5-5	TRBJ2-3	TRBD2	TGTGCCAGCAGCGCCGGGCTAGCGGGAGACATAGATACGCAGTATTTT	CASSAGLAGDIDTQYF
.	TRBV2	TRBJ1-5	TRBD1	TGTGCCAGCAGTCGGACAGGGGGCCTCAATCAGCCCCAGCATTTT	CASSRTGGLNQPQHF